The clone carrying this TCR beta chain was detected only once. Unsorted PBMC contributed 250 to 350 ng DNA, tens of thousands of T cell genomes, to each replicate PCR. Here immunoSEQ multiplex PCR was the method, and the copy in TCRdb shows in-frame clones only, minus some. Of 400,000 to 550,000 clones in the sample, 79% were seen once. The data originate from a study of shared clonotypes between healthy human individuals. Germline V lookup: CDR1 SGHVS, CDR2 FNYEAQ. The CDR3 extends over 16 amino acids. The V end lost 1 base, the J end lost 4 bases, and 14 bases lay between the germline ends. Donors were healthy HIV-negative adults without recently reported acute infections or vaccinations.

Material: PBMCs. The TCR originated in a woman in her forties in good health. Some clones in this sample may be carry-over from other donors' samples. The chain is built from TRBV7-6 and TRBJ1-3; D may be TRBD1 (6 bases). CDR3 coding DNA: TGTGCCAGCAGCTTAGACAGGGTTCAGGTCGGAAACACCATATATTTT. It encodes CASSLDRVQVGNTIYF. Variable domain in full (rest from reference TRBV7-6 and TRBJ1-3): GAGVSQSPRYKVTKRGQDVALRCDPISGHVSLYWYRQALGQGPEFLTYFNYEAQQDKSGLPNDRFSAERPEGSISTLTIQRTEQRDSAMYRCASSLDRVQVGNTIYFGEGSWLTVV.